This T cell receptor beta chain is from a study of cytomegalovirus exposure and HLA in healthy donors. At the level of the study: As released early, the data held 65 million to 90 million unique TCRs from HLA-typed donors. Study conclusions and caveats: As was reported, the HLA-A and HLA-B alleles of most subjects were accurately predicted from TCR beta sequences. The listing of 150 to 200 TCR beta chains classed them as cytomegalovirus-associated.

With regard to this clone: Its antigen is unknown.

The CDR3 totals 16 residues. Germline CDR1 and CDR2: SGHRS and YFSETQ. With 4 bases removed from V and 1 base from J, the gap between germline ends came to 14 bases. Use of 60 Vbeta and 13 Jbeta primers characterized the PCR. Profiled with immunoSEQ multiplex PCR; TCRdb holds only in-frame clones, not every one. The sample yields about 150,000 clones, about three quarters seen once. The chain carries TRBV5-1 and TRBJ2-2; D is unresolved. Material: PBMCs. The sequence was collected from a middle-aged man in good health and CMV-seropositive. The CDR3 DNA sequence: TGCGCCAGCAGCCCATCCCCCGGAGTGAACACCGGGGAGCTGTTTTTT. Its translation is CASSPSPGVNTGELFF.